This TCR beta chain was obtained from a study of regulatory dendritic cells for organ transplantation. The data were produced by immunoSEQ multiplex PCR, yet TCRdb's version contains in-frame clones alone and is incomplete. Of almost 35,000 clones listed, roughly nine tenths are singletons. CDR3 length: 14 residues. V lost 6 bases to trimming and J lost 5 bases; unmatched junction nucleotides: 4. Germline CDR1 is MNHEY and CDR2 is SVGAGI. The sequenced sample was naive CD4+ T cells from blood. As for subset: CD45RA+ naive T cells. The chain is built from TRBV6-5 and TRBJ1-5; TRBD1 matches at 10 bases. The receptor was derived from a human donor in good health. CDR3 sequence: CASSRDRGDQPQHF. In DNA form, the CDR3 reads TGTGCCAGCAGCCGGGACAGGGGCGATCAGCCCCAGCATTTT.